This record concerns one T cell receptor (beta chain) sequence. This record belongs to a study of blood T cell repertoires in COVID-19. As for the study in general: Samples taken during acute and convalescent COVID-19 were collected in the United States, Italy and Spain. The cDNA or gDNA used as material had been derived from T cells, B-cell-depleted T cells, or PBMCs.

Original processing methods: Amplification of reference gene primers provided the estimated nucleated cell counts. Sequenced by immunoSEQ multiplex PCR; TCRdb stores in-frame clones only, minus some. V, J and clone size reflect that table, while D and trimming were determined from the DNA. The sample lists some 120,000 clones; around 86% were seen once. The trim removed 4 bases at V and 9 bases at J, leaving 6 bases unmatched. The germline V gene encodes CDR1 SGHDT and CDR2 YYEEEE. The CDR3 has 13 residues. The chain recombines TRBV5-6 with TRBJ2-1; 8 bases fit TRBD1. The origin of this receptor is a woman of 80 years or more with acute or convalescent COVID-19. The specimen sequenced was peripheral blood. The DNA for the CDR3 is TGTGCCAGCAGCAATCAACAGGGGGTTGAGCAGTTCTTC. Protein sequence: CASSNQQGVEQFF.